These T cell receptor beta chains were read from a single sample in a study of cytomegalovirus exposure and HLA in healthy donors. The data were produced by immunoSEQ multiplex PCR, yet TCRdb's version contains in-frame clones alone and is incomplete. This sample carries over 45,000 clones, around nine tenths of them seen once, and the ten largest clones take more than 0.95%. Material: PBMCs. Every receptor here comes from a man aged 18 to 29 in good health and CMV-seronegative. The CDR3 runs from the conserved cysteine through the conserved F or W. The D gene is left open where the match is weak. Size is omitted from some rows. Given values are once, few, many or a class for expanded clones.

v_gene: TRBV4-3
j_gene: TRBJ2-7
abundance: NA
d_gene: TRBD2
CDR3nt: TGCGCCAGCAGCCATTGGATAACTAGCGGGGCCCTCTCCTACGAGCAGTACTTC
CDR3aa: CASSHWITSGALSYEQYF

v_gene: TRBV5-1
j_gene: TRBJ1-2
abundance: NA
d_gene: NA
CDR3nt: TGCGCCAGCAGCCCACAAGACAGTAACTATGGCTACACCTTC
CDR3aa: CASSPQDSNYGYTF

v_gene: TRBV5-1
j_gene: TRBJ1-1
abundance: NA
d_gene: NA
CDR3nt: TGCGCCAGCAACTCGGAGAGTGAAGCTTTCTTT
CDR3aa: CASNSESEAFF

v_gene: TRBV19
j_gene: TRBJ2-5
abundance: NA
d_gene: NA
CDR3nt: TGTGCCAGTAGTATAGATCTGGAGGGGATTTACCAAGAGACCCAGTACTTC
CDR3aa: CASSIDLEGIYQETQYF

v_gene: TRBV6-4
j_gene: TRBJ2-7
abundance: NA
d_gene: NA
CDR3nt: TGTGCCAGCAGTGAGTTGCAGTCCTCCTACGAGCAGTACTTC
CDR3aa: CASSELQSSYEQYF

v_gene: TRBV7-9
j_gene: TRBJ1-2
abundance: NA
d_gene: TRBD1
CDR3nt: TGTGCCAGCAGCGACCCTACAGGGGGCAGGAACCACTATGGCTACACCTTC
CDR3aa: CASSDPTGGRNHYGYTF

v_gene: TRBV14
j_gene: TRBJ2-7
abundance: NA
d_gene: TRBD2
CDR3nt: TGTGCCAGCCGCCTAGCGGGAGGCTCCGAGCAGTACTTC
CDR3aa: CASRLAGGSEQYF

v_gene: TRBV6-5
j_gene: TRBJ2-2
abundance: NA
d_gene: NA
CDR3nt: TGTGCCAGCGGACATACTACGAACACCGGGGAGCTGTTTTTT
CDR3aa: CASGHTTNTGELFF

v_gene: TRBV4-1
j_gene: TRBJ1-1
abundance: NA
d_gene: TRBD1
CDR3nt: TGCGCCAGCAGCCTAACGGGACAGGGTGGCACTGAAGCTTTCTTT
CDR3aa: CASSLTGQGGTEAFF

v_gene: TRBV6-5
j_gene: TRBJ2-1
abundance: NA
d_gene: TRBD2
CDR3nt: TGTGCCAGCAGTTACTCGAGACTAGCGGGAGTCAATGAGCAGTTCTTC
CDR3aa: CASSYSRLAGVNEQFF

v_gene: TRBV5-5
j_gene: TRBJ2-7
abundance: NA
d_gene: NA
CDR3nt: TGTGCCAGCAGCTTGGACAGCCCCGAATGGTTTTCCTACGAGCAGTACTTC
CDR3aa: CASSLDSPEWFSYEQYF

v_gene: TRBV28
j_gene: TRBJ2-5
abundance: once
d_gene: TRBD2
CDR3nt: TGTGCCAGCAGTTTCGGGACTAGCGGGAGTTTCGGAAAGACCCAGTACTTC
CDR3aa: CASSFGTSGSFGKTQYF

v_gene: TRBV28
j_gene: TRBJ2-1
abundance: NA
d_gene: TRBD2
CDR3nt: TGTGCCAGCAGTTTGGTGACTAGCGGGAGCTACAATGAGCAGTTCTTC
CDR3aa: CASSLVTSGSYNEQFF

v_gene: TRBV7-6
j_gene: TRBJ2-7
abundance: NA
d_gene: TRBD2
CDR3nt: TGTGCCAGCAGCTTAACCGGGACTAGCGGGCGTGCTGAGCAGTACTTC
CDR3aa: CASSLTGTSGRAEQYF

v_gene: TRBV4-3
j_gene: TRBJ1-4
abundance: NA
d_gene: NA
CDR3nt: TGCGCCAGCAGCCAAGATGGGCCGGATACTAATGAAAAACTGTTTTTT
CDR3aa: CASSQDGPDTNEKLFF

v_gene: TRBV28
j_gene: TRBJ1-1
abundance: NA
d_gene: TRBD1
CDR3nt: TGTGCCAGCAGTTTACCGGGACAGGCTTTGAACACTGAAGCTTTCTTT
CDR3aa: CASSLPGQALNTEAFF

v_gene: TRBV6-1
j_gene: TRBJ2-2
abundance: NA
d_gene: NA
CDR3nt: TGTGCCAGCAGTGGAGACGGGGGTGGCGGGGAGCTGTTTTTT
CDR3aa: CASSGDGGGGELFF

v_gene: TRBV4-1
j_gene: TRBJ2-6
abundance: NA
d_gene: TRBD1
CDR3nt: TGCGCCAGCAGCGACAGGGTTCCTGGGGCCAACGTCCTGACTTTC
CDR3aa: CASSDRVPGANVLTF

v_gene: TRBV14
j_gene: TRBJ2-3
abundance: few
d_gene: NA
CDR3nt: TGTGCCAGCAGCCAAGATCGCGGCGGAGATACGCAGTATTTT
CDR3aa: CASSQDRGGDTQYF

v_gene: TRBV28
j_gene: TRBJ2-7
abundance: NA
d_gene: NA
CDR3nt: TGTGCCAGCAGTTTAATTGCGGGGTTATACGAGCAGTACTTC
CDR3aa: CASSLIAGLYEQYF

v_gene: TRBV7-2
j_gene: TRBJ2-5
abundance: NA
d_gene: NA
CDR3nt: TGTGCCAGCAGCTACTCGGGGGGCGCGGAGACCCAGTACTTC
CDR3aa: CASSYSGGAETQYF

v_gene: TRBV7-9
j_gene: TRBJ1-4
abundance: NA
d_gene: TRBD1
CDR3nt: TGTGCCAGCAGCTACGGGACAGGGGCTAGCACTAATGAAAAACTGTTTTTT
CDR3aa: CASSYGTGASTNEKLFF

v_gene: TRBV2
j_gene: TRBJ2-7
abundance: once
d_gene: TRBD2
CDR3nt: TGTGCCAGCAGTGATCCCGGACTAGCGACCTACGAGCAGTACTTC
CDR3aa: CASSDPGLATYEQYF

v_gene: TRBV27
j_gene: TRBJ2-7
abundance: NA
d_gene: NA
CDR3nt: TGTGCCAGCAGCCTATCGGACAGTCCGTACGAGCAGTACTTC
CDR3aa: CASSLSDSPYEQYF

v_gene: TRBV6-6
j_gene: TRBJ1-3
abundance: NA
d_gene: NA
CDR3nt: TGTGCCAGCAGTTACGATAGGGAGGCAGGAAACACCATATATTTT
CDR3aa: CASSYDREAGNTIYF

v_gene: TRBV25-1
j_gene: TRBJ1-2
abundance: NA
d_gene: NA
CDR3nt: TGTGCCAGCAGTGAATATTTCTCCGGTCACTATGGCTACACCTTC
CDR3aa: CASSEYFSGHYGYTF

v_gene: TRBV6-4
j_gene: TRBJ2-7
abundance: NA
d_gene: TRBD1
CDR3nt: TGTGCCAGCAGTGAATTTTCAGGGGGTGTTTACGAGCAGTACTTC
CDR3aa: CASSEFSGGVYEQYF

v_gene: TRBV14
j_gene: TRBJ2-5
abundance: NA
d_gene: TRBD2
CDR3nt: TGTGCCAGCAGTCCCTCCTACCATATGAGCGGGAGGATCCAAGAGACCCAGTACTTC
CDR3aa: CASSPSYHMSGRIQETQYF

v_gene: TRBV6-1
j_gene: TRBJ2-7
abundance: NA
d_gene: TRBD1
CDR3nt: TGTGCCGCTAGGACAGGCGACGAGCAGTACTTC
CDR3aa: CAARTGDEQYF

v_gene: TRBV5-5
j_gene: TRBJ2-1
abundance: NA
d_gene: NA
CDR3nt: TGTGCCAGCAGCACAGGGCTATATGAGCAGTTCTTC
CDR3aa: CASSTGLYEQFF

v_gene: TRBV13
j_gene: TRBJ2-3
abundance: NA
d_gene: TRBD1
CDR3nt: TGTGCCAGCAGCACCCTGGAGGGCAGGGGGCGGGATACGCAGTATTTT
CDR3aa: CASSTLEGRGRDTQYF

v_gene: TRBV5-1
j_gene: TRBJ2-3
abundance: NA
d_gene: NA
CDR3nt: TGCGCCAGCAGCTCTTCGACAGGCCTTAAGGCAGATACGCAGTATTTT
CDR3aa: CASSSSTGLKADTQYF

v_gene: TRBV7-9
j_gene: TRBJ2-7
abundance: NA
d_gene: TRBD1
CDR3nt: TGTGCCAGCAGCCCTCCGACAGGGGAAGGCGAGCAGTACTTC
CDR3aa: CASSPPTGEGEQYF

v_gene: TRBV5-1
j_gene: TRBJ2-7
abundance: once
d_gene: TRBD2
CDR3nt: TGCGCCAGCAGCTTGCGGGGGGGTGAGCAGTACTTC
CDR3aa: CASSLRGGEQYF

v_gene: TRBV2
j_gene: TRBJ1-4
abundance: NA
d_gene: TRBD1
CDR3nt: TGTGCCACCATGACAGGGGAACATGCAAAACTGTTTTTT
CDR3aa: CATMTGEHAKLFF

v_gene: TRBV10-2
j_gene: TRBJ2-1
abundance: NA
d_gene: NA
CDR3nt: TGCGCCAGCAGTAGGAGTGATGAGCAGTTCTTC
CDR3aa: CASSRSDEQFF

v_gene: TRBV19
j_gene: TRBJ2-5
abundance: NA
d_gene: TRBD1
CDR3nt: TGTGCCAGTATGGGACAGCCTCAAGAGACCCAGTACTTC
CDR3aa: CASMGQPQETQYF

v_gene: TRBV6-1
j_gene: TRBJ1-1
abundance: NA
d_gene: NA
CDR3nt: TGTGCCAGCAGTGCGTCCCGTCGGGGTAGCACTGAAGCTTTCTTT
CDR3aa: CASSASRRGSTEAFF

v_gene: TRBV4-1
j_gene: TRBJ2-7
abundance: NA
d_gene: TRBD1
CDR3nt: TGCGCCAGCAGCGGGGCCGGGACAGAAGACTACGAGCAGTACTTC
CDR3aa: CASSGAGTEDYEQYF

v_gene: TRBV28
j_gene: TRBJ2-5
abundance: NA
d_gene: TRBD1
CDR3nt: TGTGCCAGCAGTTTGAACAGGGGGTCCCAAGAGACCCAGTACTTC
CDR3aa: CASSLNRGSQETQYF

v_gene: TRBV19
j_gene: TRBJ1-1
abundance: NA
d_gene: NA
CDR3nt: TGTGCCAGTATGCTCTCACCTGGGGGGAGCACTGAAGCTTTCTTT
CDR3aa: CASMLSPGGSTEAFF

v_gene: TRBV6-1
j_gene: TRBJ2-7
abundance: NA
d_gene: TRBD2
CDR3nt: TGTGCCAGCTCCGTAGGGGCGGGAGTAAGCAACGAGCAGTACTTC
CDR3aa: CASSVGAGVSNEQYF

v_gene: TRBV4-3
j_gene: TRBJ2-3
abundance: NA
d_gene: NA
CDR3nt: TGCGCCAGCAGCCCCTTCGGGCAGGGTAGGGCAGATACGCAGTATTTT
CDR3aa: CASSPFGQGRADTQYF

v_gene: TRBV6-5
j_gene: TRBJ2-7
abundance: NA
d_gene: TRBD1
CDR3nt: TGTGCCAGCAGTTTGGGACAGCCTTTCGAGCAGTACTTC
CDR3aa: CASSLGQPFEQYF

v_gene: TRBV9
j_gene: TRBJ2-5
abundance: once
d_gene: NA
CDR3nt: TGTGCCAGCAGCGTCGGGACTCGAGAGACCCAGTACTTC
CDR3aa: CASSVGTRETQYF

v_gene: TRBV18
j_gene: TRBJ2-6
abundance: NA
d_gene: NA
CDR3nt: TGTGCCAGCTCACCCATTGGACTCCGGAGCTCTGGGGCCAACGTCCTGACTTTC
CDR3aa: CASSPIGLRSSGANVLTF

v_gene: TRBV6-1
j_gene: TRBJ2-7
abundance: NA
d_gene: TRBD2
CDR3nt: TGTGCCAGCAGTGAAGCGGGAGGGACCGGCTACGAGCAGTACTTC
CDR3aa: CASSEAGGTGYEQYF

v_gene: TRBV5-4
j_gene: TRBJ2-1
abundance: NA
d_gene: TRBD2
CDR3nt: TGTGCCAGCAGCTTGGAACTAGCGGAAGATGGTGAGCAGTTCTTC
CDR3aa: CASSLELAEDGEQFF

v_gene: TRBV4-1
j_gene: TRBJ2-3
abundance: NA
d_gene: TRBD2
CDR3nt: TGCGCCAGCAGTTTATACTCCGGGACTAGGGGGGATACGCAGTATTTT
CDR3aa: CASSLYSGTRGDTQYF

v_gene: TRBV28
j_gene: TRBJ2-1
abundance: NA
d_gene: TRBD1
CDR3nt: TGTGCCAGCCTCGAGGCTAGGGGGCCTTCTGAGCAGTTCTTC
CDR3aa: CASLEARGPSEQFF

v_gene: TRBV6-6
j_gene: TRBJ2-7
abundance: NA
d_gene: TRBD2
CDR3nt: TGTGCCAGCAGTTACCCCTGGGAGCGGGATATCAACGAGCAGTACTTC
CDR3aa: CASSYPWERDINEQYF

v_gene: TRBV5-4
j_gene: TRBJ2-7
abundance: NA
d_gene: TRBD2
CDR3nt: TGTGCCAGCAGCTCAGGGGCCCTAGCGGGAGTCTATGAGCAGTACTTC
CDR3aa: CASSSGALAGVYEQYF

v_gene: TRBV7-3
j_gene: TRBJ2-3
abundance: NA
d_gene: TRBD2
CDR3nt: TGTGCCAGCAGCTTGCGGGCTAGCGGCAGATCCACAGATACGCAGTATTTT
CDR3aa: CASSLRASGRSTDTQYF